These 15 T cell receptor beta chains were all obtained from the same sample, sequenced in a study of blood T cell repertoires in COVID-19. Repertoires were generated with immunoSEQ multiplex PCR, while TCRdb's copy carries only in-frame clones and drops some. The data hold about 39,000 clones, with 76% observed a single time. Sequencing input: peripheral blood. These receptors were taken from an older man with active or convalescent COVID-19.

The rearrangement joins TRBV3-1 (or the pseudogene TRBV3-2) to TRBJ1-3; D not resolved. Trimming left V 1 base short and J 0 bases short, with 13 bases between. The CDR3 spans 17 residues. CDR1 LGHDT and CDR2 YNNKEL come from the germline V gene (reference sequence). CDR3 nucleotides: TGTGCCAGCAGCCAAGCAGCTCGGAGGAGCTCTGGAAACACCATATATTTT. Encoded protein: CASSQAARRSSGNTIYF.

This clone came up once. The chain uses TRBV6-5 and TRBJ1-6, with 8 bases identical to TRBD1. The V gene end was trimmed by 6 bases and the J gene end by 7 bases; junction bases not matched to a gene: 5. CDR1 is MNHEY and CDR2 is SVGAGI in the germline V gene. The CDR3 totals 14 residues. CDR3 amino acids: CASSLRDRNSPLHF. As DNA, the CDR3 is TGTGCCAGCAGCCTCCGGGACAGGAATTCACCCCTCCACTTT.

The chain uses TRBV27 and TRBJ2-3; D may be TRBD2 (6 bases). The CDR3 sequence is 15 residues long. Germline V gives CDR1 MNHEY, CDR2 SMNVEV (reference sequence). V was pared by 3 bases and J by 1 base, with 11 bases between. In DNA, the CDR3 is TGTGCCAGCAGTTTTTGGGAGGCCGGCACAGATACGCAGTATTTT. This gives the protein CASSFWEAGTDTQYF.

This chain links TRBV12-3 or TRBV12-4 with TRBJ2-2, with 7 bases identical to TRBD1. V was clipped by 5 bases and J by 7 bases; unmatched bases: 4. The CDR3 loop spans 13 amino acids. The CDR3 loop reads CASSPQGIGELFF. The CDR3 DNA is TGTGCCAGCAGTCCACAGGGGATCGGGGAGCTGTTTTTT.

This chain joins TRBV18 and TRBJ1-4; D is uncertain. The CDR3 length is 13 residues. V lost 5 bases, J lost 5 bases, and 9 bases lay in between. CDR1 is KGHSH and CDR2 is LQKENI in the germline V gene. For the CDR3, the DNA is TGTGCCAGCTCATCGCAGGAAAATGAAAAACTGTTTTTT. Amino acid sequence: CASSSQENEKLFF.

This clone was observed a single time. The V gene is TRBV2, the J gene TRBJ2-1; D is possibly TRBD2 (5 bases). Germline-derived CDR1 and CDR2 are SNHLY and FYNNEI. V lost 6 bases, J lost 13 bases, and 22 bases lay in between. This CDR3 has 14 residues. The CDR3 loop reads CASREMDFPREQFF. The DNA of the CDR3 is TGTGCCAGCAGGGAAATGGACTTCCCCCGGGAACAGTTCTTC.

V is TRBV19 and J is TRBJ1-1; D ambiguous. The CDR3 is 14 amino acids. Germline-derived CDR1 and CDR2 are LNHDA and SQIVND (reference sequence). V shed 3 bases and J shed 4 bases, with 12 bases lying between them. The CDR3 DNA follows: TGTGCCAGTAGTATCCCCTCCGGGTTCACTGAAGCTTTCTTT. Its protein product is CASSIPSGFTEAFF.

J is TRBJ1-1 and V is TRBV29-1; TRBD1 matches 7 bases. The ends lost 3 bases at V and 6 bases at J; junction bases unmatched: 4. CDR3 size: 12 residues. Germline CDR1 SQVTM, CDR2 ANQGSEA. The CDR3, as DNA: TGCAGCGTTGAGGGTGACAGGGCTGAAGCTTTCTTT. This gives the protein CSVEGDRAEAFF.

The V gene is TRBV12-3 or TRBV12-4, the J gene TRBJ1-5; no clear D. The CDR3 runs to 13 residues. The germline V and J ends were trimmed by 3 bases and 6 bases, with 9 bases remaining between them. DNA for the CDR3: TGTGCCAGCAGTTTGGGCTCTCGTCAGCCCCAGCATTTT. Protein: CASSLGSRQPQHF.

Only a few counts were recorded for this clone. J is TRBJ1-2 and V is TRBV10-2, with D tentatively TRBD1 (6 bases). Germline CDR1 reads WSHSY; CDR2 reads SAAADI. This CDR3 is 17 amino acids long. Trimming removed 2 bases at V and 8 bases at J, with 24 bases between. The CDR3, as DNA: TGCGCCAGCAGTGAGAAAGCCCCAGGGGCGGTAGCGGGGGGCTACACCTTC. This translates into CASSEKAPGAVAGGYTF.

The rearrangement uses TRBV25-1 and TRBJ1-1; D is perhaps TRBD1 (5 bases). Germline assignment: CDR1 MGHDK and CDR2 SYGVNS. The V and J ends lost 4 bases and 6 bases respectively, with 9 bases between them. This CDR3 contains 12 residues. This CDR3 reads CASSVGQAEAFF. Written as DNA, the CDR3 is TGTGCCAGCAGTGTGGGGCAAGCTGAAGCTTTCTTT.

The J gene is TRBJ1-6, the V gene TRBV29-1; D ambiguous. The germline gives CDR1 SQVTM, CDR2 ANQGSEA. The CDR3 loop spans 12 amino acids. V shed 5 bases and J shed 13 bases, with 15 bases lying between them. The CDR3 spells CSVLAREGPLHF. Here the CDR3 DNA reads TGCAGCGTTTTAGCGAGGGAGGGCCCCCTCCACTTT.

V and J are TRBV2 and TRBJ2-7; 7 nucleotides align to TRBD1. With V trimmed by 11 bases and J by 4 bases, 14 bases remained unmatched. The CDR3 is 14 amino acids. CDR1 SNHLY and CDR2 FYNNEI come from the germline V gene. This chain's CDR3 is CARSQTGSEYEQYF. The CDR3 DNA reads as TGTGCCCGCTCACAGACAGGGAGTGAGTACGAGCAGTACTTC.

The CDR3 reads CASSGRGALHTQYF. In DNA form, the CDR3 reads TGTGCCAGCAGTGGGCGGGGGGCCCTTCATACGCAGTATTTT. The chain employs TRBV5-6 and TRBJ2-3; 8 bases are a match to TRBD2. With V trimmed by 5 bases and J by 7 bases, 9 bases remained unmatched. The germline V gene encodes CDR1 SGHDT and CDR2 YYEEEE. This CDR3 region has 14 residues.

V gene TRBV7-3 combines with J gene TRBJ2-1; the D gene is possibly TRBD2 (5 bases). CDR1 and CDR2 (germline): SGHTA, FQGTGA. V was trimmed by 6 bases and J by 4 bases, leaving 7 bases between them. The CDR3 sequence is 12 residues long. CDR3 DNA sequence: TGTGCCAGCAGGACTAAATACAATGAGCAGTTCTTC. Translating it yields CASRTKYNEQFF.